This TCR beta chain was obtained from a study of blood T cell repertoires in COVID-19. This clone was seen a few times. TCRdb's copy holds only in-frame clones and misses some; the assay was immunoSEQ multiplex PCR. The sample records about 200,000 clones, roughly 89% being singletons. Participant-reported clinical history was the basis for cohort assignment. This TCR was recovered from a woman aged 30 to 39 with acute COVID-19. The sequenced sample was PBMCs or T cells enriched from blood (not recorded which).

CDR3 amino acids: CASSIGSWGGTYNEQFF. In DNA, the CDR3 is TGTGCCAGTAGTATAGGGAGTTGGGGGGGGACCTACAATGAGCAGTTCTTC. The chain employs TRBV19 and TRBJ2-1, with 7 positions matching TRBD2. The V and J ends lost 1 base and 2 bases, in that order; junction bases with no gene match: 8. The germline gives CDR1 LNHDA, CDR2 SQIVND (reference sequence). The CDR3 spans 17 residues.